A single sample is the source of the 31 T cell receptor beta chains below, sequenced in a study of T cells expressing NK-cell markers. TCRdb reanalyzed the 5' RACE reads and collapses them to one entry per CDR3 protein, without DNA. The sample includes about 460,000 distinct CDR3 sequences. The sample taken for sequencing was blood T cells: a sorted CD56 or NKG2C T cell subset, CD4+ or CD8+ T cells, or bulk PBMC T cells (not recorded which). The receptors originated from a woman aged 45-65 years in good health.

J is TRBJ2-7 and V is TRBV28; the D gene TCRdb calls, TRBD1, cannot be checked with no DNA. CDR1 is MDHEN and CDR2 is SYDVKM in the germline V gene. The CDR3 length is 16 residues. CDR3 loop: CASSTRTGTWLYEQYF.

This sequence joins TRBV7-9 and TRBJ2-3; the D gene TCRdb calls, TRBD1, cannot be checked with no DNA. Germline assignment: CDR1 SEHNR and CDR2 FQNEAQ (reference sequence). The CDR3 is 16 residues long. The CDR3 here is CASRSGIQPLRGTQYF.

The chain uses TRBV3-1 and TRBJ2-7; the TCRdb D gene call, TRBD2, has no DNA to confirm it. Per germline, CDR1 LGHDT and CDR2 YNNKEL (reference sequence). There are 15 residues in the CDR3. The CDR3 spells CASRRGPSRTYEQYF.

This chain links TRBV30 with TRBJ2-2; TCRdb designates TRBD2, a call that cannot be tested without DNA. The CDR3 is made up of 15 amino acids. The germline V gene has CDR1 GTSNPN and CDR2 SVGIG (reference sequence). This chain's CDR3 is CAWSGRVRYTGELFF.

The V call is TRBV12-3 or TRBV12-4, the J call TRBJ2-6. The CDR3 has 16 residues. The CDR3: CASSFWAVSGANVLTF.

The chain is built from TRBV6-1 and TRBJ1-3. CDR1 and CDR2 (germline): MNHNS, SASEGT. The CDR3 loop spans 12 amino acids. This CDR3 reads CASSLKRNTIYF.

The CDR3 here is CASGSGSYTEAFF. The J gene is TRBJ1-1, the V gene TRBV12-5. Per the germline V gene, CDR1 is LGHNT and CDR2 is FRNRAP. The CDR3 is 13 amino acids.

The J gene is TRBJ1-4, the V gene TRBV20-1; the D call of TRBD1 rests on TCRdb alone, since no DNA is present to check it. The CDR3 is 16 residues long. Germline CDR1 and CDR2: DFQATT and SNEGSKA (reference sequence). The CDR3 protein is CSARTTGHPTNEKLFF.

This rearrangement joins TRBV27 to TRBJ1-5; TCRdb returns TRBD1, unconfirmable since there is no DNA. Germline values: CDR1 MNHEY, CDR2 SMNVEV (reference sequence). The CDR3 runs to 16 residues. Here the CDR3 reads CASSPAWGSGNQPQHF.

V is TRBV4-1 and J is TRBJ2-3; checking the TCRdb D call of TRBD1 is not possible without DNA. The CDR3 is made up of 15 amino acids. The V gene's germline CDR1 is MGHRA and CDR2 YSYEKL. The CDR3 sequence is CASSQPTGAGDTQYF.

This sequence joins TRBV18 and TRBJ2-5; TCRdb's D call of TRBD1 is untestable without DNA. Germline V CDR1 and CDR2: KGHSH, LQKENI. There are 15 residues in the CDR3. The CDR3 loop is CASSPPLAGGKTQYF. The whole variable domain, remainder taken from reference TRBV18 and TRBJ2-5, is NAGVMQNPRHLVRRRGQEARLRCSPMKGHSHVYWYRQLPEEGLKFMVYLQKENIIDESGMPKERFSAEFPKEGPSILRIQQVVRGDSAAYFCASSPPLAGGKTQYFGPGTRLLVL.

V is TRBV12-3 or TRBV12-4 and J is TRBJ1-4; TCRdb lists TRBD1, though no DNA is available to test this call. The CDR3 runs 16 residues. The CDR3 region is CASSLDDRGLSEKLFF.

The chain carries TRBV5-1 and TRBJ2-2. CDR3 length: 15 residues. Germline CDR1 reads SGHRS; CDR2 reads YFSETQ. The CDR3 loop reads CASSLAPAMTRELFF.

The CDR3 loop reads CASSEVWGLAASYNEQFF. The V gene is TRBV6-4, the J gene TRBJ2-1; TCRdb reports TRBD2, a call that lacks DNA to check it against. Germline CDR1 is MRHNA and CDR2 is SNTAGT. The CDR3 contains 18 residues.

The genes are TRBV29-1 and TRBJ2-2. The CDR3 is 16 residues long. CDR1 is SQVTM and CDR2 is ANQGSEA in the germline V gene. CDR3 in amino acids: CSVITETTANAGELFF.

The chain employs TRBV7-9 and TRBJ2-1; the TRBD1 assignment by TCRdb is unverifiable without DNA. This CDR3 comprises 13 residues. CDR1 and CDR2 from the germline V gene are SEHNR and FQNEAQ (reference sequence). The CDR3 loop is CASSLVGVVEQFF.

This chain joins TRBV24-1 and TRBJ2-7. The CDR3 loop spans 13 amino acids. CDR1 is KGHDR and CDR2 is SFDVKD in the germline V gene. CDR3 sequence reads: CATSDPKAYEQYF.

The chain couples TRBV5-1 to TRBJ2-1; TCRdb calls TRBD2, which cannot be checked without DNA. Germline CDR1 SGHRS, CDR2 YFSETQ. There are 18 residues in the CDR3. The chain's CDR3 is CASSYSLLLAGKGNEQFF.

The chain couples TRBV5-1 to TRBJ2-1; the TCRdb call, TRBD1, lacks DNA for checking. This CDR3 has 16 amino acids. Germline-derived CDR1 and CDR2 are SGHRS and YFSETQ. The CDR3 sequence: CASSSRDRVGVDEQFF.

CDR3 in amino acids: CSASPGLADSYEQYF. This rearrangement joins TRBV20-1 to TRBJ2-7; checking the TCRdb D call of TRBD2 is not possible without DNA. There are 15 residues in the CDR3. Looked up from germline, CDR1 is DFQATT and CDR2 is SNEGSKA (reference sequence).

The chain joins TRBV12-3 or TRBV12-4 to TRBJ1-1. This CDR3 comprises 15 residues. CDR3: CASRPDPARNTEAFF.

The chain joins TRBV5-5 to TRBJ2-1; TCRdb outputs TRBD1, but without DNA this stays unchecked. The CDR3 extends over 14 amino acids. Germline V gene lookup returns CDR1 SGHKS and CDR2 YYEKEE (reference sequence). CDR3: CASSLRDGYNEQFF.

The J gene is TRBJ2-1, the V gene TRBV5-1; the D gene TCRdb calls, TRBD1, cannot be checked with no DNA. The CDR3 is 18 amino acids. In germline, CDR1 is SGHRS, CDR2 YFSETQ. CDR3: CASSLDPGGAVSYNEQFF.

The rearrangement uses TRBV20-1 and TRBJ1-1; TCRdb's assignment of TRBD1 cannot be checked, as there is no DNA. CDR3 length: 14 amino acids. Germline V gene data show CDR1 as DFQATT and CDR2 as SNEGSKA (reference sequence). The CDR3 sequence: CSAREGRRGTEAFF.

The rearrangement uses TRBV5-1 and TRBJ2-2; TCRdb proposes TRBD1, but this gene call is untestable without DNA. The CDR3 is made up of 16 amino acids. Germline CDR1 SGHRS, CDR2 YFSETQ. The CDR3 sequence is CASSWTGGMNTGELFF. The whole variable domain, remainder taken from reference TRBV5-1 and TRBJ2-2, is KAGVTQTPRYLIKTRGQQVTLSCSPISGHRSVSWYQQTPGQGLQFLFEYFSETQRNKGNFPGRFSGRQFSNSRSEMNVSTLELGDSALYLCASSWTGGMNTGELFFGEGSRLTVL.

The genes are TRBV30 and TRBJ1-6. Germline-derived CDR1 and CDR2 are GTSNPN and SVGIG (reference sequence). CDR3 length: 14 amino acids. The chain's CDR3 is CAWTVIGYNSPLHF. The variable domain in full, with the rest retrieved from reference TRBV30 and TRBJ1-6, is SQTIHQWPATLVQPVGSPLSLECTVEGTSNPNLYWYRQAAGRGLQLLFYSVGIGQISSEVPQNLSASRPQDRQFILSSKKLLLSDSGFYLCAWTVIGYNSPLHFGNGTRLTVT.

The CDR3: CSARDQGRIQETQYF. J is TRBJ2-5 and V is TRBV20-1; with no DNA, the TCRdb D assignment of TRBD1 cannot be verified. Germline values: CDR1 DFQATT, CDR2 SNEGSKA (reference sequence). CDR3 length equals 15 residues.

The rearrangement links TRBV12-3 or TRBV12-4 to TRBJ1-1; TCRdb's D gene call, TRBD1, goes unchecked for lack of DNA. This CDR3 has 15 amino acids. Here the CDR3 reads CASSGVGLGPTEAFF.

V is TRBV20-1 and J is TRBJ2-7; TCRdb's D gene call, TRBD1, goes unchecked for lack of DNA. The CDR3 covers 13 residues. Germline V CDR1 and CDR2: DFQATT, SNEGSKA (reference sequence). CDR3 loop: CSATPPRLYEQYF.

This chain uses TRBV7-6 with TRBJ1-1. CDR1 is SGHVS and CDR2 is FNYEAQ in the germline V gene. CDR3 length equals 14 residues. CDR3 protein: CASSRSNANTEAFF.

The rearrangement joins TRBV20-1 to TRBJ1-2; the D call from TCRdb, TRBD1, cannot be confirmed without DNA. The CDR3 spans 14 residues. Germline CDR1 is DFQATT and CDR2 is SNEGSKA (reference sequence). CDR3 amino acids: CSATGQGAGYGYTF.